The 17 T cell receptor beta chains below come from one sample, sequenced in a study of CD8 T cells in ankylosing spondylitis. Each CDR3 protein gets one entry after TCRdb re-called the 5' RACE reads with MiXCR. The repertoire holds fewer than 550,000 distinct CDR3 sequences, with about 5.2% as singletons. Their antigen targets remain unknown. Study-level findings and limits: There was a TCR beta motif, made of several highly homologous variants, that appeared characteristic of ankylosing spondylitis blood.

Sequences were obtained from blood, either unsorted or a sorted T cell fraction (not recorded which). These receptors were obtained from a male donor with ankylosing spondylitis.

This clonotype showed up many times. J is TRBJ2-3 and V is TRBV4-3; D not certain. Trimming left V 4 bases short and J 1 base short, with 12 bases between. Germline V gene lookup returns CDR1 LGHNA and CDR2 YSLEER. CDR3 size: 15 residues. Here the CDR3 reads CASSLNSYRTDTQYF. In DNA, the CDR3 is TGCGCCAGCAGCCTTAACTCGTATCGCACAGATACGCAGTATTTT.

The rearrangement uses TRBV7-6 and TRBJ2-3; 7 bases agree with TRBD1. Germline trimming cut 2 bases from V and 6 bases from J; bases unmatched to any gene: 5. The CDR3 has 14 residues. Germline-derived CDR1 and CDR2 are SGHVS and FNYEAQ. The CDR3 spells CASSLRGREDTQYF. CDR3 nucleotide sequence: TGTGCCAGCAGCTTAAGGGGGCGTGAGGATACGCAGTATTTT.

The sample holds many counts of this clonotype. In DNA form, the CDR3 reads TGTGCCACCAGTGACCCACGGTCCGGGAGGCACCTTTACAATGAGCAGTTCTTC. Protein product: CATSDPRSGRHLYNEQFF. The chain combines TRBV24-1 with TRBJ2-1; 7 bases are shared with TRBD2. This CDR3 has 18 residues. Germline V gene lookup returns CDR1 KGHDR and CDR2 SFDVKD. Losses at the gene ends were 4 bases for V and 4 bases for J; bases not matched to a gene: 15.

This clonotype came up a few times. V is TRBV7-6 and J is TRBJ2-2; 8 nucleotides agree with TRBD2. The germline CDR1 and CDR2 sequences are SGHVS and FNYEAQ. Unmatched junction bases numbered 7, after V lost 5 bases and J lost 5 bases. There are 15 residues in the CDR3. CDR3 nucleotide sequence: TGTGCCAGCAGCCCCGTGGTAGCGGGAACCGGGGAGCTGTTTTTT. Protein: CASSPVVAGTGELFF.

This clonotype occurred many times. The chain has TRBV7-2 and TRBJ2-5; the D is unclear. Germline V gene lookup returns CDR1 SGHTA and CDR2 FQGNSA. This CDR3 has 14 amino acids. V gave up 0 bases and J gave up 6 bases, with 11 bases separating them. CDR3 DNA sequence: TGTGCCAGCAGCTTAGCCACCTCAACAAAGACCCAGTACTTC. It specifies CASSLATSTKTQYF.

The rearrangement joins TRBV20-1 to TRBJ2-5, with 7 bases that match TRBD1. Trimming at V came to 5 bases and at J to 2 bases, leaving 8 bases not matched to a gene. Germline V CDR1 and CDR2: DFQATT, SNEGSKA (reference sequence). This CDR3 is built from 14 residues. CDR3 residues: CSASPTGSQETQYF. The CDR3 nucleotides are TGCAGTGCTTCCCCGACAGGGTCACAAGAGACCCAGTACTTC.

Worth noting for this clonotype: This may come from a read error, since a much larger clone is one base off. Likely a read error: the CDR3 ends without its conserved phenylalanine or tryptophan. The CDR3 coding sequence is TGCGCCAGCAGCCACGGACAGGGGTTAAGTGGCTACACCATC. This gives the protein CASSHGQGLSGYTI. This rearrangement joins TRBV4-3 to TRBJ1-2; 9 bases fit TRBD1. Trimming removed 3 bases from V and 7 bases from J; junction bases left unmatched: 6. This CDR3 has 14 residues. Per germline, CDR1 LGHNA and CDR2 YSLEER.

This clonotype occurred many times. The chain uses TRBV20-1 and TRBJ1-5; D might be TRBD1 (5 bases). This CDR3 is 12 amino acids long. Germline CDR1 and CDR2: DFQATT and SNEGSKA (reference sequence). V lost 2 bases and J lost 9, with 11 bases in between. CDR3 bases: TGCAGTGCTAGACAGGGAGTGAGGCCCCAGCATTTT. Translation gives CSARQGVRPQHF.

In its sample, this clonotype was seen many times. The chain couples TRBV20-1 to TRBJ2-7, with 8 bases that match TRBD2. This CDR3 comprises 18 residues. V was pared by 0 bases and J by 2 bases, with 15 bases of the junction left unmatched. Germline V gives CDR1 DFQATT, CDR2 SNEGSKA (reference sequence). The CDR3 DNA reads TGCAGTGCTAGAGATTCTTACCACAGCGGGAGACCTACCTACGAGCAGTACTTC. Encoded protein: CSARDSYHSGRPTYEQYF.

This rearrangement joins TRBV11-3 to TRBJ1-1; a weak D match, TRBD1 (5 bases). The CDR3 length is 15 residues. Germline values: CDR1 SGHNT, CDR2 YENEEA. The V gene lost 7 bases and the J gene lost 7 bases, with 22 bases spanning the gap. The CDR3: CASTEWGVRRGEAFF. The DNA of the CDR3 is TGTGCCAGCACCGAGTGGGGGGTCCGTCGGGGTGAAGCTTTCTTT.

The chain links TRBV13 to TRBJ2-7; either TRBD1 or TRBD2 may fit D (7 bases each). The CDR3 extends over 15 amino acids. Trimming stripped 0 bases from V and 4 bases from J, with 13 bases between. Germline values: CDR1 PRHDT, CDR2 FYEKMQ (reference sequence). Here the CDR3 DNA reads TGTGCCAGCAGCTTAGGGGACAGGCGGGGGTACGAGCAGTACTTC. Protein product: CASSLGDRRGYEQYF.

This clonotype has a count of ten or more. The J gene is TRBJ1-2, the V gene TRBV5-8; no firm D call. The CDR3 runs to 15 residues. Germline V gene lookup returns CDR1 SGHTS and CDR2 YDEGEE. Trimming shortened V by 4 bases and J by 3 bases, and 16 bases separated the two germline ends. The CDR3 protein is CASSPRLRRDYGYTF. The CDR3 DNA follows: TGTGCCAGCAGCCCCCGATTGAGGAGGGACTATGGCTACACCTTC.

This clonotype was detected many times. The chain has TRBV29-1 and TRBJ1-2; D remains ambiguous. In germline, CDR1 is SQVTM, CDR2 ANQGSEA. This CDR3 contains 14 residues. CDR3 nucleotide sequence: TGCACCTCGCAGGCAGCTAAGTCTAACTATGGCTACACCTTC. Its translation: CTSQAAKSNYGYTF.

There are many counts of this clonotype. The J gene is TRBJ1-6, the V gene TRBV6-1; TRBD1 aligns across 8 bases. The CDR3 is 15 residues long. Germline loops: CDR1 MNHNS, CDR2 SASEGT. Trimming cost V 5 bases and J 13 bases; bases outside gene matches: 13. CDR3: CASSRLPGQGGPLHF. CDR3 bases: TGTGCCAGCAGTCGCCTTCCCGGACAGGGTGGGCCCCTCCACTTT.

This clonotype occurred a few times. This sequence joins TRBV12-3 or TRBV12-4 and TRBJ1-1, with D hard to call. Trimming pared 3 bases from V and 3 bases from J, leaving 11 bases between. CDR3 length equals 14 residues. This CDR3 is CASSFTVSYTEAFF. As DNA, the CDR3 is TGTGCCAGCAGTTTTACAGTCTCGTACACTGAAGCTTTCTTT.

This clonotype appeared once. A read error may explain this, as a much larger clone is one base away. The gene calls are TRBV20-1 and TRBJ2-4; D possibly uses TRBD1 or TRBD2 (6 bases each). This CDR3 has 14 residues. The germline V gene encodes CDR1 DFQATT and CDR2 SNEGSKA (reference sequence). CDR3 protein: CSANRDLAKDIQYF. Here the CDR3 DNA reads TGCAGTGCTAACAGGGACTTAGCCAAAGACATTCAGTACTTC.

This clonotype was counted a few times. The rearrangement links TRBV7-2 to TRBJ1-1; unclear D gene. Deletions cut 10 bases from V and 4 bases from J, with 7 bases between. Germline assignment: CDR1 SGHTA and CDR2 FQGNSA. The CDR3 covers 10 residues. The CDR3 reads CATLSTEAFF. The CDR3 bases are TGTGCCACTCTTAGCACTGAAGCTTTCTTT.